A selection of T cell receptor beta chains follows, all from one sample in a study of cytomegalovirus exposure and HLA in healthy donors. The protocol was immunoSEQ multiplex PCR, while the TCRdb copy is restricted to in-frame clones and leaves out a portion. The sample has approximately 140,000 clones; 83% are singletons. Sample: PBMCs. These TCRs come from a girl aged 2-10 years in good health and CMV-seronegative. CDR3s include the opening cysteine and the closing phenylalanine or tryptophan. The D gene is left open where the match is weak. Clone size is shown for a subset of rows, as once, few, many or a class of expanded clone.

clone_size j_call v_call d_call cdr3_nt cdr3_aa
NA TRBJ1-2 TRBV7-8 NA TGTGCCAGCAGCAGATCACCGGGACAACTTTTTGTTGGCTACACCTTC CASSRSPGQLFVGYTF
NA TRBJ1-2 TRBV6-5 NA TGTGCCAGCAGTTGCCAGGGGCGGAATGGCTACACCTTC CASSCQGRNGYTF
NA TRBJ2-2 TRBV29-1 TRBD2 TGCAGCGCGACCGGGACTAGCGTTCAGACCGGGGAGCTGTTTTTT CSATGTSVQTGELFF
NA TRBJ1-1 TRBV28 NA TGTGCCAGCAGTTTACTACTCGGGCGGGACTCGGTTTTCTTT CASSLLLGRDSVFF
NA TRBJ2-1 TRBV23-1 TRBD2 TGCGCCAGCAGTCAATCGTTGGGACGTTGGACTAGCGGGAGTAGGGATGAGCAGTTCTTC CASSQSLGRWTSGSRDEQFF
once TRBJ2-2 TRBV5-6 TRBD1 TGTGCCAGCAGCTACGGGACAGGGACCACCGGGGAGCTGTTTTTT CASSYGTGTTGELFF
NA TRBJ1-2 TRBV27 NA TGTGCCAGCAGTCCCCGAGGGGGTTATATTAACTATGGCTACACCTTC CASSPRGGYINYGYTF
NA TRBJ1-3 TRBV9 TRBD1 TGTGCCAGCAGCGCGCCCGACAGGGTTGGAAACACCATATATTTT CASSAPDRVGNTIYF
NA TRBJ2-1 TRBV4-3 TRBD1 TGCGCCAGCAGCCAAGATTGGCAGGGGGCGTGGAATGAGCAGTTCTTC CASSQDWQGAWNEQFF
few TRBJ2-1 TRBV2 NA TGTGCCAGCAGTGAAAGCAGGGAGCAGTTCTTC CASSESREQFF
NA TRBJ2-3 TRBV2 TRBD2 TGTGCCAGCACGGGACTAGCGGGGAGTGGAGATACGCAGTATTTT CASTGLAGSGDTQYF
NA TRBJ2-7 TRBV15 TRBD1 TGTGCCACCAGCAGAGTCCGAGGGAGGACAGGGGGTTCCTACGAGCAGTACTTC CATSRVRGRTGGSYEQYF
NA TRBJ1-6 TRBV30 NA TGTGCCTGGAGTTCGGCAGGGGCTTCACCCCTCCACTTT CAWSSAGASPLHF
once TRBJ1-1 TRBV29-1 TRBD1 TGCAGCGTCGGGGGACAGGGTGGTGAAGCTTTCTTT CSVGGQGGEAFF
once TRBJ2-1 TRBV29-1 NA TGCAGCGTGGGGGGGATGGTGGACAGGGCTTACAATGAGCAGTTCTTC CSVGGMVDRAYNEQFF
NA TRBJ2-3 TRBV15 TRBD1 TGTGCCACCAGCAGAGTAGAGGGGGCCGGGGATACGCAGTATTTT CATSRVEGAGDTQYF
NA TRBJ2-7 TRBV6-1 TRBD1 TGTGCCGGATCGATAAAACAGGGGAACGAGCAGTACTTC CAGSIKQGNEQYF
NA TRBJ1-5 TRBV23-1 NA TGCGCCAGCAGTCAATCCGTTCGGACAAATTATAGCAATCAGCCCCAGCATTTT CASSQSVRTNYSNQPQHF
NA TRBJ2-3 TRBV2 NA TGTGCCAGCAGTGAGCAGGGTGGAGATACGCAGTATTTT CASSEQGGDTQYF
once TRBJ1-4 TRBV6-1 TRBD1 TGTGCCAGCAGCGAGACAGGGGGAAGGGAAAAACTGTTTTTT CASSETGGREKLFF
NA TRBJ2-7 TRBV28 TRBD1 TGTGCCAGCAGTCATCCCACGACAGGGGTACCCTACGAGCAGTACTTC CASSHPTTGVPYEQYF
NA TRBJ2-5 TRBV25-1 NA TGTGCCAGCAGTGATCCGACAGCATTATTTCAAGAGACCCAGTACTTC CASSDPTALFQETQYF
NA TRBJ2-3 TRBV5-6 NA TGTGCCAGCAAAAAACTGAGCACAGATACGCAGTATTTT CASKKLSTDTQYF
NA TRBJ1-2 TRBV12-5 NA TGTGCTAGTGGTTTGGTATCAGGAATCCTTAACTATGGCTACACCTTC CASGLVSGILNYGYTF
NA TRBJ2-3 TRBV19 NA TGTGCCAGTAGTATATCGGGACTCACCTCCACAGATACGCAGTATTTT CASSISGLTSTDTQYF
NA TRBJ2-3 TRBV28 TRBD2 TGTGCCAGCAGTAGGAGTAGCGGGCCTAGGACCGGTACGCAGTATTTT CASSRSSGPRTGTQYF
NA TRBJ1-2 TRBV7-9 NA TGTGCCAGCAGCCCCGGGGGGGTCTATGGCTACACCTTC CASSPGGVYGYTF
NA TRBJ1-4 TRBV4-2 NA TGTGCCAGCAGCCTCGGATCTCCAGGAACTAATGAAAAACTGTTTTTT CASSLGSPGTNEKLFF
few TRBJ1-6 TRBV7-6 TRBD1 TGTGCCAGCAGCTTAGCACAGGGGGATTCACCCCTCCACTTT CASSLAQGDSPLHF
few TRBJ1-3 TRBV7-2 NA TGTGCCAGCAGCCTTGGACAGTGGACGAACACCATATATTTT CASSLGQWTNTIYF